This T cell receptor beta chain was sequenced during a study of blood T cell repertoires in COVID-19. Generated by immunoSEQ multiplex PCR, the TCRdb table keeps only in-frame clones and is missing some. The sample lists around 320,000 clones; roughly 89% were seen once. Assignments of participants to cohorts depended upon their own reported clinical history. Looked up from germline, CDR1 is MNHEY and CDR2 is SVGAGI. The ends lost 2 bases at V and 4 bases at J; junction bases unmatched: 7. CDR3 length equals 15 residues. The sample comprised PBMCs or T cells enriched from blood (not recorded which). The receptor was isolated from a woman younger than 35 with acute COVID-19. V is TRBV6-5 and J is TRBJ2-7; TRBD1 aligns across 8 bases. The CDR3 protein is CASSYDGQGAYEQYF. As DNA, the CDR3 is TGTGCCAGCAGTTACGATGGCCAGGGGGCTTACGAGCAGTACTTC.